The T cell receptor beta chain described here comes from a study of T cell responses to AZD1222 COVID-19 vaccine. Points from the study as a whole: CD4 TCRs associated with vaccination spanned spike, dominating at 160-218 and 743-854. The donors showed a predominance of white British ancestry and of females, with possible underestimation of clonal diversity. At study baseline, merely more than 5 AZD1222 recipients were seropositive.

Clones were sequenced by immunoSEQ multiplex PCR, and TCRdb holds only the in-frame ones, with some missing. The sample carries 120,000 to 150,000 clones, approximately 91% recorded once. A note on this clone: Its antigen remains unknown.

The germline V and J ends were trimmed by 7 bases and 7 bases, with 17 bases remaining between them. Germline V gene sequence: CDR1 MNHEY, CDR2 SVGAGI. The CDR3 has 14 residues. Sample: peripheral blood, taken 28 days after the second AZD1222 dose. The sequence derives from an adult who received the AZD1222 COVID-19 vaccine. The chain carries TRBV6-5 and TRBJ2-1, with D perhaps TRBD2 (5 bases). The DNA of the CDR3 is TGTGCCAGCACTCCGGGTCAGACGGGAAATGAGCAGTTCTTC. This sequence encodes CASTPGQTGNEQFF.